This T cell receptor beta chain was recorded in a study of breast tumors, draining lymph nodes, adjacent tissues. Study-wide points: The data were judged consistent with most tumor T cells coming from lymph node and expanding in tumor. Tumor repertoires ranked between lymph nodes and nontumor tissue in diversity, with V and J gene preferences.

This clonotype has ten or more counts. Its antigen is not known. TCRdb recomputed calls from the multiplex PCR reads with MiXCR, one row per CDR3 protein. The top ten clones hold around 2.7% of a sample with 130,000 or so distinct CDR3 sequences, under 25% of them seen once. The lymph nodes were axillary draining lymph nodes from breast cancer patients. The source is a female donor with breast cancer. Some clones in this sample may be carry-over from other donors' samples. Sequencing used axillary lymph node tissue.

CDR3 protein: CASSIGQGAPGNTIYF. For the CDR3, the DNA is TGTGCCAGTAGTATTGGACAGGGGGCTCCTGGAAACACCATATATTTT. J is TRBJ1-3 and V is TRBV19; 11 nucleotides line up with TRBD1. J was trimmed by 2 bases and V by 3 bases; bases with no gene match: 3. Germline V lookup: CDR1 LNHDA, CDR2 SQIVND (reference sequence). This CDR3 is built from 16 residues.